This T cell receptor beta chain was retrieved from a study of neurological immune-mediated disorders. Study-wide results and caveats: The greatest degree of TCR clonal expansion was observed in HTLV-1-associated myelopathy, with the lowest in multiple sclerosis, below that of healthy controls. Private repertoires in all groups were suggested by the finding that expanded clones across subjects shared no CDR3 amino acid sequences.

The unsorted libraries originated from 2 million PBMCs that had been stored at -80 C. Each TCR transcript was tagged with a 10-nucleotide random UMI during 5'RACE. TCRdb processed the 5' RACE reads anew with MiXCR; each CDR3 protein has one entry. The sample holds some 27,000 distinct CDR3 sequences, under 8% seen once. There are 12 residues in the CDR3. Germline CDR1 and CDR2: DFQATT and SNEGSKA (reference sequence). Unmatched junction bases numbered 5, after V lost 6 bases and J lost 7 bases. This clonotype has at least ten counts. As yet, its antigen is unknown. The source material was PBMCs. This chain connects TRBV20-1 to TRBJ1-2; 10 nucleotides line up with TRBD1. The clonotype originates from a woman aged 50 to 60 in good health. The DNA of the CDR3 is TGCAGTGCGGACCGGACAGGGGGTGGCTACACCTTC. Translated: CSADRTGGGYTF.